This TCR beta chain stems from a study of blood T cell repertoires in COVID-19. Study at large: PBMCs, B-cell-depleted T cells, or T cells were the source of the cDNA or gDNA that made up the material.

Sequencing was performed with immunoSEQ multiplex PCR; in TCRdb, only in-frame clones are kept and a portion is missing. This table holds around 260,000 clones, 85% to 90% found once. This sequence originates from a woman in her 40s who had recovered from COVID-19. The material sequenced was peripheral blood.

CDR3 residues: CTSSQTSGGVRTDTQYF. The DNA for the CDR3 is TGCACCAGCAGCCAGACTAGCGGGGGCGTTCGCACAGATACGCAGTATTTT. V usage is TRBV1 and J usage is TRBJ2-3; the table names TRBD2, a call not compared with the DNA. TRBV1 is a documented pseudogene. The CDR3 totals 17 residues.